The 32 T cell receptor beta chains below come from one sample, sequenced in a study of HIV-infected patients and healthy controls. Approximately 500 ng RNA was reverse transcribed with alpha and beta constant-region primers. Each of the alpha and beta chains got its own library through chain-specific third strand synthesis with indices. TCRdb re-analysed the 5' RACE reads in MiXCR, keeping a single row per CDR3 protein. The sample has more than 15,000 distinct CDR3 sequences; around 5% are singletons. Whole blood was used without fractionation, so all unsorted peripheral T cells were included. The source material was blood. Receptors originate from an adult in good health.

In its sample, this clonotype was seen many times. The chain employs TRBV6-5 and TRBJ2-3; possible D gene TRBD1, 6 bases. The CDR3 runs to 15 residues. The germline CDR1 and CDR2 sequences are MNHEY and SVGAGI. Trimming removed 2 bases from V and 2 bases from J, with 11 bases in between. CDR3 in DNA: TGTGCCAGCAGTTACGGGCCAGGGGACACAGATACGCAGTATTTT. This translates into CASSYGPGDTDTQYF.

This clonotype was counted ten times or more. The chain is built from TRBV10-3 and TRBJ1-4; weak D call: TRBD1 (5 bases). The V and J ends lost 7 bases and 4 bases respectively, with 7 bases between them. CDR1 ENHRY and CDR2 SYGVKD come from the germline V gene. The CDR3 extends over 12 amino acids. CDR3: CAIMGDNEKLFF. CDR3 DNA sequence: TGTGCCATCATGGGGGATAATGAAAAACTGTTTTTT.

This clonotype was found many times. DNA for the CDR3: TGCGCCAGCAGCTTGGCGGGTCTTCCTGGAAACACCATATATTTT. The encoded protein is CASSLAGLPGNTIYF. The chain links TRBV5-1 to TRBJ1-3; D is uncertain. This CDR3 comprises 15 residues. Germline CDR1 is SGHRS and CDR2 is YFSETQ. The V gene lost 0 bases and the J gene lost 2 bases, with 9 bases spanning the gap.

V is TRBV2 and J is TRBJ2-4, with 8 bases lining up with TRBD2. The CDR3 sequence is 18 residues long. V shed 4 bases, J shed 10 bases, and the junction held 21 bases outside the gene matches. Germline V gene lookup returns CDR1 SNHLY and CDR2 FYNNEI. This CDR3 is CASSAGGLPLSQKWIQYF. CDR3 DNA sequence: TGTGCCAGCAGTGCGGGAGGGTTACCACTTAGCCAAAAATGGATTCAGTACTTC.

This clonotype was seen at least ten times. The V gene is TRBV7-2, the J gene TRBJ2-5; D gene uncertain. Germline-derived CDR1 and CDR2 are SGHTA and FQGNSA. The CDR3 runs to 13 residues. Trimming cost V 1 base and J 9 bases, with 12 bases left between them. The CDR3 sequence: CASSLGAVVAQYF. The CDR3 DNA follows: TGTGCCAGCAGCTTAGGGGCCGTCGTAGCCCAGTACTTC. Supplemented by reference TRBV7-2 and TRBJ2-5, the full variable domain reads GAGVSQSPSNKVTEKGKDVELRCDPISGHTALYWYRQSLGQGLEFLIYFQGNSAPDKSGLPSDRFSAERTGGSVSTLTIQRTQQEDSAVYLCASSLGAVVAQYFGPGTRLLVL.

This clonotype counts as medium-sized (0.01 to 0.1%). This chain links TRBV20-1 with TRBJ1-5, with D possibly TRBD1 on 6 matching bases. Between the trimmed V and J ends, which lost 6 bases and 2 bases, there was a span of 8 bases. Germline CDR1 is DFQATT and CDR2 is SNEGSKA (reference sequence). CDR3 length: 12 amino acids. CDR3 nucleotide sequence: TGCAGTGCGGCAGGGGGCAATCAGCCCCAGCATTTT. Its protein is CSAAGGNQPQHF.

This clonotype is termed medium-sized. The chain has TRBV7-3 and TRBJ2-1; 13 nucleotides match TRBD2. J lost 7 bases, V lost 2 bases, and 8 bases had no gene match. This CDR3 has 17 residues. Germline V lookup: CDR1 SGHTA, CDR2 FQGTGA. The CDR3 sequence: CASSLLSGLAGDNEQFF. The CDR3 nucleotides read TGTGCCAGCAGCTTACTATCAGGACTAGCGGGGGATAATGAGCAGTTCTTC.

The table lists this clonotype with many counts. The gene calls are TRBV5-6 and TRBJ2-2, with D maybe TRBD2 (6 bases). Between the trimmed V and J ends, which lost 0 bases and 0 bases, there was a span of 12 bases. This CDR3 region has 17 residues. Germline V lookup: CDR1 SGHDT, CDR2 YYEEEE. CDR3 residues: CASSLAGRGPNTGELFF. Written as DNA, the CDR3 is TGTGCCAGCAGCTTGGCCGGGCGGGGACCGAACACCGGGGAGCTGTTTTTT. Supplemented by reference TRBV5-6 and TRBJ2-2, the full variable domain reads DAGVTQSPTHLIKTRGQQVTLRCSPKSGHDTVSWYQQALGQGPQFIFQYYEEEERQRGNFPDRFSGHQFPNYSSELNVNALLLGDSALYLCASSLAGRGPNTGELFFGEGSRLTVL.

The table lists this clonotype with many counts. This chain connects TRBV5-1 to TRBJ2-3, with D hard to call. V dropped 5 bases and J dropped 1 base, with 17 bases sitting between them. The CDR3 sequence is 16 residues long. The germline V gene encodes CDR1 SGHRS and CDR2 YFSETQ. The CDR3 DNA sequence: TGCGCCAGCAGTCTTGGGTTATACGGACGCACAGATACGCAGTATTTT. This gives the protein CASSLGLYGRTDTQYF.

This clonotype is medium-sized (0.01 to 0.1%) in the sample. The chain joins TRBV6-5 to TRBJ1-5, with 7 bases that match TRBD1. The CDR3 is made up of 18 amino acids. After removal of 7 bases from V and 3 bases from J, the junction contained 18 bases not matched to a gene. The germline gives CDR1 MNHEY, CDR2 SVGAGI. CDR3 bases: TGTGCCAGCACCCCGGGGTTTAACAGGGGAGGTGACAATCAGCCCCAGCATTTT. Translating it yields CASTPGFNRGGDNQPQHF.

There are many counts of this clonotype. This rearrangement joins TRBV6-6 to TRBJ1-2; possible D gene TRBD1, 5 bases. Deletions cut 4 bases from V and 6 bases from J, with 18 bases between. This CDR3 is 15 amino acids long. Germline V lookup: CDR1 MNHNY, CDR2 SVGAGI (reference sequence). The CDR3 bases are TGTGCCAGCAGTTCCGGACTCTCGCTGGGGGATGGCTACACCTTC. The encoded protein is CASSSGLSLGDGYTF.

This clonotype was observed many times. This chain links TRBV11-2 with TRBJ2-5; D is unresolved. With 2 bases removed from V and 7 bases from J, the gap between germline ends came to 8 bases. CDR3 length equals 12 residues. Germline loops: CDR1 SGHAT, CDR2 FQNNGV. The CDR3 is CASSLHLGTQYF. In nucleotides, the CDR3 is TGTGCCAGCAGCTTACACTTGGGGACCCAGTACTTC.

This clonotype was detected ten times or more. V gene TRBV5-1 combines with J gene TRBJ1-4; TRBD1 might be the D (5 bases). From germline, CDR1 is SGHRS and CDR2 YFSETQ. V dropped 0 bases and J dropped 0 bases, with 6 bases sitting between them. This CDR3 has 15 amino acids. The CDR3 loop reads CASSLEGATNEKLFF. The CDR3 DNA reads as TGCGCCAGCAGCTTGGAAGGGGCAACTAATGAAAAACTGTTTTTT.

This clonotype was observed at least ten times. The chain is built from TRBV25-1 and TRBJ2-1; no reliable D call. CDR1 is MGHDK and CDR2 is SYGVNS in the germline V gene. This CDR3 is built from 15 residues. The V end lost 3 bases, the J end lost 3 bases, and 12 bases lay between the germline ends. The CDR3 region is CASSDTRRVYNEQFF. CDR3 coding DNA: TGTGCCAGCAGTGATACACGAAGGGTCTACAATGAGCAGTTCTTC.

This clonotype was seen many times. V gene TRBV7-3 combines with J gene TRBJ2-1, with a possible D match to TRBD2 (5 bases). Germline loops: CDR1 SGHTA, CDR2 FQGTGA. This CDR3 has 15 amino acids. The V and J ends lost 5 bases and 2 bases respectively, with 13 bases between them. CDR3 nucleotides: TGTGCCAGCAGCCCCAAGCGGACCACCTACAATGAGCAGTTCTTC. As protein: CASSPKRTTYNEQFF.

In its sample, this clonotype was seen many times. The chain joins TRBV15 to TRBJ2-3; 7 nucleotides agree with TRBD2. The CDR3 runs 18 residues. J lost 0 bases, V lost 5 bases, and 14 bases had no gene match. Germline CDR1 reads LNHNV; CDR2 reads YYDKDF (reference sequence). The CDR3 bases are TGTGCCACCAGCCTTTCTTTGTCCTGGCGGGGGAGCACAGATACGCAGTATTTT. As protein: CATSLSLSWRGSTDTQYF.

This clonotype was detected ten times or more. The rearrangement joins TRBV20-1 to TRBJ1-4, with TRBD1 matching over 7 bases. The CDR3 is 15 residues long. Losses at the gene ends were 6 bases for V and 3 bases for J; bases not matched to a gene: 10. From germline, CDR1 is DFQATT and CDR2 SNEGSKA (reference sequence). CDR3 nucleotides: TGCAGTGCCCAACCCCCCGGGACAGCTAATGAAAAACTGTTTTTT. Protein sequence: CSAQPPGTANEKLFF.

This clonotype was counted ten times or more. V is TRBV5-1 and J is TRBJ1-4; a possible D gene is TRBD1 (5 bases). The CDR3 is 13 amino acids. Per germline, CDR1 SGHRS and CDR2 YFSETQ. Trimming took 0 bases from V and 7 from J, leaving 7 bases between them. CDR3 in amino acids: CASSLVGGEKLFF. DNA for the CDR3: TGCGCCAGCAGCTTGGTTGGGGGTGAAAAACTGTTTTTT.

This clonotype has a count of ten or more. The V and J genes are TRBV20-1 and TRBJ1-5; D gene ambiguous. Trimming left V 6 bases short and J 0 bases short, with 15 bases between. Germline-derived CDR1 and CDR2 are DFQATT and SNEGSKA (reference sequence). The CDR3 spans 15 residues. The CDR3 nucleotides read TGCAGTGCGCTATCTTGGACCGATAGCAATCAGCCCCAGCATTTT. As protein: CSALSWTDSNQPQHF.

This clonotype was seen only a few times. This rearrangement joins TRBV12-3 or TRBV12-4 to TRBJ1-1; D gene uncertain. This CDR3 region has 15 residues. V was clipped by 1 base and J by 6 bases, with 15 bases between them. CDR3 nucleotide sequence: TGTGCCAGCAGTTTAGGGGCAGCTCGGGGTGCTGAAGCTTTCTTT. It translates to CASSLGAARGAEAFF.

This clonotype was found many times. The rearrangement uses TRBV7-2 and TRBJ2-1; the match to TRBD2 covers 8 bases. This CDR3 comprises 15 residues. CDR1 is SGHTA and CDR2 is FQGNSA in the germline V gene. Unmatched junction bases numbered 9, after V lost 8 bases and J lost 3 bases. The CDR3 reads CASRLSGGNYNEQFF. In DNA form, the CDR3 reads TGTGCCAGCCGCCTCAGCGGGGGCAACTACAATGAGCAGTTCTTC. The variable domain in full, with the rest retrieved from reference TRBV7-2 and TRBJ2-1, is GAGVSQSPSNKVTEKGKDVELRCDPISGHTALYWYRQSLGQGLEFLIYFQGNSAPDKSGLPSDRFSAERTGGSVSTLTIQRTQQEDSAVYLCASRLSGGNYNEQFFGPGTRLTVL.

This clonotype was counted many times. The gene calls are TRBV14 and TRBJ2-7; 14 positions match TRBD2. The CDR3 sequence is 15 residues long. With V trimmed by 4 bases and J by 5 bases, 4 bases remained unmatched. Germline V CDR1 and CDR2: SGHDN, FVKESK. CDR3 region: CASSPGLAGGNEQYF. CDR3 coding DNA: TGTGCCAGCAGCCCAGGACTAGCGGGGGGTAACGAGCAGTACTTC.

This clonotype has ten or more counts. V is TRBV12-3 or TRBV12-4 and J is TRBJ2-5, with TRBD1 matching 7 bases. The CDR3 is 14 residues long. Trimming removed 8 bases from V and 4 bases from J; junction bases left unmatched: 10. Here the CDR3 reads CASRRDRTGETQYF. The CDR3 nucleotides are TGTGCCAGCCGGCGTGACCGGACAGGAGAGACCCAGTACTTC.

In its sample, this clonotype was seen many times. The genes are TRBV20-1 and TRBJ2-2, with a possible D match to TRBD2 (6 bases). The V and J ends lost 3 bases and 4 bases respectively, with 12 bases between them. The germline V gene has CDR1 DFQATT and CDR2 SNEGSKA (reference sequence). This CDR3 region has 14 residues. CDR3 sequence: CSASAGGVTGELFF. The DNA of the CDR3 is TGCAGTGCTAGTGCAGGAGGGGTCACCGGGGAGCTGTTTTTT.

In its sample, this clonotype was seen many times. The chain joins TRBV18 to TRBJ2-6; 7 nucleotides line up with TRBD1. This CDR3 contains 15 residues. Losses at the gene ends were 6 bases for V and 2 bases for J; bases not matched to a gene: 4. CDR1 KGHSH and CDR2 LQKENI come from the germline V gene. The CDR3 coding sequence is TGTGCCAGCTCCCAAACAGGGGCTGGGGCCAACGTCCTGACTTTC. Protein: CASSQTGAGANVLTF.

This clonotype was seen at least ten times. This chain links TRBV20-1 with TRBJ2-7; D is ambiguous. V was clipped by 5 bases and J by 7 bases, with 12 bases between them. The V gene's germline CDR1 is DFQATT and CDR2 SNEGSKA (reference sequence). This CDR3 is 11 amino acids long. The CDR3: CSARLLGEQYF. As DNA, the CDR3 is TGCAGTGCTCGTTTACTGGGGGAGCAGTACTTC.

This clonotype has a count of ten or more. This CDR3 reads CSARVSGEVEKLFF. CDR3 nucleotide sequence: TGCAGTGCTAGAGTGTCAGGGGAGGTTGAAAAACTGTTTTTT. The V and J genes are TRBV20-1 and TRBJ1-4; TRBD1 is a possible D gene (6 bases). This CDR3 is built from 14 residues. Trimming removed 1 base from V and 7 bases from J, with 13 bases in between. Per germline, CDR1 DFQATT and CDR2 SNEGSKA (reference sequence).

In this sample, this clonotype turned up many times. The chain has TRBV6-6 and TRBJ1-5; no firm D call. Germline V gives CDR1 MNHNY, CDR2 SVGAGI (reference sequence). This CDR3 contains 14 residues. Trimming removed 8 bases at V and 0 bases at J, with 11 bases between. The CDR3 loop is CASQDLDSNQPQHF. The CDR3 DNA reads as TGTGCCAGCCAAGACCTCGATAGCAATCAGCCCCAGCATTTT.

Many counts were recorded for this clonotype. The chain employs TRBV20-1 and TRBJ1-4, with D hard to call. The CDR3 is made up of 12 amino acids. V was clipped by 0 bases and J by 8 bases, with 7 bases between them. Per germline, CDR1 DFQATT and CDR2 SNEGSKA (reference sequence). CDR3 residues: CSARDGREKLFF. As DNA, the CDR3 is TGCAGTGCTAGAGATGGAAGGGAAAAACTGTTTTTT.

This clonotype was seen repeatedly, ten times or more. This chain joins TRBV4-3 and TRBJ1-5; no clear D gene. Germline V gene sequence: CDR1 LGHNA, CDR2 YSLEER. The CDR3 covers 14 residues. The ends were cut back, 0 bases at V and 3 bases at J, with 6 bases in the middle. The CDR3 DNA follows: TGCGCCAGCAGCCAAGATCAGTACAATCAGCCCCAGCATTTT. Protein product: CASSQDQYNQPQHF.

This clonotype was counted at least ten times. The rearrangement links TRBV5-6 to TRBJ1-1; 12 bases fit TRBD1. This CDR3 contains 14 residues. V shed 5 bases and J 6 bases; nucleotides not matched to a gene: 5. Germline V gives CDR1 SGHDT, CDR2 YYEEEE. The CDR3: CASRLGQGASEAFF. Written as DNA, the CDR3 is TGTGCCAGCAGGCTGGGACAGGGGGCTTCTGAAGCTTTCTTT. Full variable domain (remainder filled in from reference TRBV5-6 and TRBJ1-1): DAGVTQSPTHLIKTRGQQVTLRCSPKSGHDTVSWYQQALGQGPQFIFQYYEEEERQRGNFPDRFSGHQFPNYSSELNVNALLLGDSALYLCASRLGQGASEAFFGQGTRLTVV.

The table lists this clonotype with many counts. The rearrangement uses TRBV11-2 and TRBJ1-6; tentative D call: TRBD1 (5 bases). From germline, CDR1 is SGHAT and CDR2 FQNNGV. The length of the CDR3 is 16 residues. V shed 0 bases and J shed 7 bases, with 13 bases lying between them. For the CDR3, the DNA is TGTGCCAGCAGCTTAGACCCGGGACTTCACAATTCACCCCTCCACTTT. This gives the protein CASSLDPGLHNSPLHF.